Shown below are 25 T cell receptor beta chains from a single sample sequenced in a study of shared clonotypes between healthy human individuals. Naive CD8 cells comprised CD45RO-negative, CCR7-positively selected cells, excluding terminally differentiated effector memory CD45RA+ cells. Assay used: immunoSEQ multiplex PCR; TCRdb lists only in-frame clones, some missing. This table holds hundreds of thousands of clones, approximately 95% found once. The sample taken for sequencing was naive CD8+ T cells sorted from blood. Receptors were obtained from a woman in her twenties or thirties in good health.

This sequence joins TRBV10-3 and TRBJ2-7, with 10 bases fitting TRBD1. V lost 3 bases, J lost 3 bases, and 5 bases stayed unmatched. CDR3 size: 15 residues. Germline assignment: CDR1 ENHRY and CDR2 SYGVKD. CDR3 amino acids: CAISDMTGGFYEQYF. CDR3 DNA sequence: TGTGCCATCAGTGATATGACAGGGGGCTTCTACGAGCAGTACTTC.

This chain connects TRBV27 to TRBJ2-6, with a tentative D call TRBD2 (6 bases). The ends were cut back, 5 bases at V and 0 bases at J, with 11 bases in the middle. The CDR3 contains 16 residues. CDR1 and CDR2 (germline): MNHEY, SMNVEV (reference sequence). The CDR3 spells CASSIRETSGANVLTF. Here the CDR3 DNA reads TGTGCCAGCAGTATCCGGGAGACCTCTGGGGCCAACGTCCTGACTTTC. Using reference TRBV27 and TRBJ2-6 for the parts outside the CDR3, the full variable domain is EAQVTQNPRYLITVTGKKLTVTCSQNMNHEYMSWYRQDPGLGLRQIYYSMNVEVTDKGDVPEGYKVSRKEKRNFPLILESPSPNQTSLYFCASSIRETSGANVLTFGAGSRLTVL.

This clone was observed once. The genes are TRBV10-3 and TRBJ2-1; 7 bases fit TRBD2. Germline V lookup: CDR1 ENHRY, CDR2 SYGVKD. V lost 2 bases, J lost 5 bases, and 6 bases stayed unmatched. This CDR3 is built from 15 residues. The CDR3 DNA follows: TGTGCCATCAGTGAGGAGGCGGGGGTTCACAATGAGCAGTTCTTC. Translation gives CAISEEAGVHNEQFF.

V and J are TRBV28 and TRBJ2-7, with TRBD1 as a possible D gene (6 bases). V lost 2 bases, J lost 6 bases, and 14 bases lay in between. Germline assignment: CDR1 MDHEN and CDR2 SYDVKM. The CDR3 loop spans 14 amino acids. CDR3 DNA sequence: TGTGCCAGCAGTTTAGGAGCAGGGGCCGGCGAGCAGTACTTC. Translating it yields CASSLGAGAGEQYF.

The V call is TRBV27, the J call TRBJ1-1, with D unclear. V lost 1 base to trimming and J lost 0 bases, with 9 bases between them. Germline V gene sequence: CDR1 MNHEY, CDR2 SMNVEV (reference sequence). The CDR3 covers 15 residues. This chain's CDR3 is CASSLYLPLNTEAFF. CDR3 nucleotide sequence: TGTGCCAGCAGTTTATATCTCCCGCTGAACACTGAAGCTTTCTTT.

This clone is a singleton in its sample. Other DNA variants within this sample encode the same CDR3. The CDR3 region is CASSERTSGNNEQFF. The CDR3 nucleotides are TGTGCCAGCAGTGAACGGACTAGCGGGAACAATGAGCAGTTCTTC. This chain links TRBV2 with TRBJ2-1, with TRBD2 identical over 12 bases. The CDR3 has 15 residues. V shed 2 bases and J 5 bases; nucleotides not matched to a gene: 1. Germline V CDR1 and CDR2: SNHLY, FYNNEI.

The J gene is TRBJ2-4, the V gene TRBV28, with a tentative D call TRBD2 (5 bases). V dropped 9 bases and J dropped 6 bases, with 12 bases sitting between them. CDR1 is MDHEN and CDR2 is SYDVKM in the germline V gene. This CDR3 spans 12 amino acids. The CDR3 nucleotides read TGTGCCAGTCTCGGGAACCTAAACATTCAGTACTTC. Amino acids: CASLGNLNIQYF.

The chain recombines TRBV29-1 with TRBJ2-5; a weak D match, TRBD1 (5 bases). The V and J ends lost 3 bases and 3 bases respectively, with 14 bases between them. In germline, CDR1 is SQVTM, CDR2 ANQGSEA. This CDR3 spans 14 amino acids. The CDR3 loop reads CSVEDGDSKETQYF. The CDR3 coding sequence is TGCAGCGTTGAGGACGGAGACAGCAAAGAGACCCAGTACTTC.

CDR3 nucleotide sequence: TGTGCCAGCAGCCAAGAGCTAGCGGGAGGCTACGAGCAGTACTTC. Its protein is CASSQELAGGYEQYF. The chain is built from TRBV4-2 and TRBJ2-5, with 11 bases matching TRBD2. The end of the DNA is better explained by TRBJ2-7, so the J call may be wrong. CDR1 LGHNA and CDR2 YNFKEQ come from the germline V gene. This CDR3 comprises 15 residues.

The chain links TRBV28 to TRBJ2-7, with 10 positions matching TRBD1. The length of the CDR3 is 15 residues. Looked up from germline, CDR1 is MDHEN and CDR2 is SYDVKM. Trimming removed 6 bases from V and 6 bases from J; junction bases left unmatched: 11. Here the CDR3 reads CASRKKPGQGSEQYF. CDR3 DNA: TGTGCCAGCAGGAAGAAACCGGGACAGGGGAGCGAGCAGTACTTC.

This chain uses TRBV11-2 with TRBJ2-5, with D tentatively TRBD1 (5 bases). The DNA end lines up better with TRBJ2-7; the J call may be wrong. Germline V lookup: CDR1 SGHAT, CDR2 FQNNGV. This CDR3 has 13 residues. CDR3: CASSLDRVHEQYF. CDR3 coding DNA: TGTGCCAGCAGCTTAGACAGGGTCCACGAGCAGTACTTC.

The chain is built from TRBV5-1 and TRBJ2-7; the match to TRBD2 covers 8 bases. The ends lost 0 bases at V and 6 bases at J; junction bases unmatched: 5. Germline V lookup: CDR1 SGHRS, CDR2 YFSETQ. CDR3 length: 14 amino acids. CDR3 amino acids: CASSLGAGVAEQYF. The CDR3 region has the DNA TGCGCCAGCAGCTTGGGAGCGGGAGTAGCCGAGCAGTACTTC.

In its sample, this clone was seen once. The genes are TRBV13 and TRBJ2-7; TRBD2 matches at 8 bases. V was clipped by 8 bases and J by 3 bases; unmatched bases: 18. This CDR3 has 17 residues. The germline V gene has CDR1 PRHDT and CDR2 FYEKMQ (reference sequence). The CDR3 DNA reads TGTGCCAGCGCCGTGGGGGCGGGGGGCTTCCCCGACTACGAGCAGTACTTC. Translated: CASAVGAGGFPDYEQYF.

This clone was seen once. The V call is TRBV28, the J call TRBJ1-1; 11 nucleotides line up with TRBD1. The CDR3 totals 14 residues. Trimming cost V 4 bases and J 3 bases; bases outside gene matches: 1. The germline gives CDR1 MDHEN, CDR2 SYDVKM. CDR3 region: CASSWDRGYTEAFF. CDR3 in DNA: TGTGCCAGCAGTTGGGACAGGGGGTACACTGAAGCTTTCTTT.

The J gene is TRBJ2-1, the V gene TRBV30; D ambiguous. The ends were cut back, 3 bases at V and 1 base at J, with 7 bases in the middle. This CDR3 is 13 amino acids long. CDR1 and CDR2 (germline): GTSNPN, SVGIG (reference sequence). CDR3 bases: TGTGCCTGGAGCATCGCGTCCTACAATGAGCAGTTCTTC. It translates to CAWSIASYNEQFF.

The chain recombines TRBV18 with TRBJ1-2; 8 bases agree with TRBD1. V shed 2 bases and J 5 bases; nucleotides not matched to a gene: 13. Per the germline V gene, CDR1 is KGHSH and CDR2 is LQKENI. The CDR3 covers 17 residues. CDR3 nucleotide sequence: TGTGCCAGCTCACCAACAATGCAGGGGGCAGAGAGATATGGCTACACCTTC. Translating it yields CASSPTMQGAERYGYTF.

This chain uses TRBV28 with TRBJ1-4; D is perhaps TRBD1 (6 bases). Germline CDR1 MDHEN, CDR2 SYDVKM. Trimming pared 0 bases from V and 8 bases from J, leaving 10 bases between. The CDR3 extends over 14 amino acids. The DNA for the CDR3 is TGTGCCAGCAGTTTATGGGTGAGGGGGGAAAAACTGTTTTTT. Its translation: CASSLWVRGEKLFF.

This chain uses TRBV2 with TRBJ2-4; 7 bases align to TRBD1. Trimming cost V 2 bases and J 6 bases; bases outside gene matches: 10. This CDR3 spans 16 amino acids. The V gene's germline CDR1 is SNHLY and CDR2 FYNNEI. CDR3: CASSEPNPRQGNIQYF. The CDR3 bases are TGTGCCAGCAGTGAACCTAATCCCCGACAGGGAAACATTCAGTACTTC. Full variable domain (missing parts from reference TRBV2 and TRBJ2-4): EPEVTQTPSHQVTQMGQEVILRCVPISNHLYFYWYRQILGQKVEFLVSFYNNEISEKSEIFDDQFSVERPDGSNFTLKIRSTKLEDSAMYFCASSEPNPRQGNIQYFGAGTRLSVL.

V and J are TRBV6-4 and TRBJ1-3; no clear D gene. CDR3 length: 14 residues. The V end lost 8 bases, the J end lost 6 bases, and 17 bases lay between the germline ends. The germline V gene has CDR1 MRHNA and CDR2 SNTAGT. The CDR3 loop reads CASHFGASENTIYF. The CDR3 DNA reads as TGTGCCAGCCACTTTGGAGCCTCGGAAAACACCATATATTTT.

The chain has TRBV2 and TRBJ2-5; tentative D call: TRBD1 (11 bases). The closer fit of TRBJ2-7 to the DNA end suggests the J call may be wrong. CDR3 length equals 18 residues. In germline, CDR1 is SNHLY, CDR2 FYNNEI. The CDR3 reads CASPWVGQGGSGRYEQYF. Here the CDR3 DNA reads TGTGCCAGCCCGTGGGTGGGACAGGGGGGTAGCGGGAGGTACGAGCAGTACTTC.

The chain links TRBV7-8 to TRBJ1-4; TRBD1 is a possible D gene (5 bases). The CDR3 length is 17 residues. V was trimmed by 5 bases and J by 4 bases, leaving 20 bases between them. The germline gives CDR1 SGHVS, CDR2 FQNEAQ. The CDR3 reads CASSPLPPRGVNEKLFF. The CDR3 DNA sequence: TGTGCCAGCAGCCCCCTCCCCCCGAGGGGCGTTAATGAAAAACTGTTTTTT.

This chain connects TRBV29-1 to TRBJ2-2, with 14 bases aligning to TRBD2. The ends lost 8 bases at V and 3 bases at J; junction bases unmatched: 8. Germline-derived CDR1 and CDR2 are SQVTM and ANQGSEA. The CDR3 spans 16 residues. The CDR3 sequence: CSIRGLAGEDTGELFF. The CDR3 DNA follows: TGCAGCATCCGGGGACTAGCGGGAGAGGACACCGGGGAGCTGTTTTTT.

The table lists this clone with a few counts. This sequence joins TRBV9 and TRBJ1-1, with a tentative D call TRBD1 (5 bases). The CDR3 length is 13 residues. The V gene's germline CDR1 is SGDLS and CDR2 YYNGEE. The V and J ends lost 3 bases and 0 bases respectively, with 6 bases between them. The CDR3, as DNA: TGTGCCAGCAGCGGAGGGGTGAACACTGAAGCTTTCTTT. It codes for CASSGGVNTEAFF.

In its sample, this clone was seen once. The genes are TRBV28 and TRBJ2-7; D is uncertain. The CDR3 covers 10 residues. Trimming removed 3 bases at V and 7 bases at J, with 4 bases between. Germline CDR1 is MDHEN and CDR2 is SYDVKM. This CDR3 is CASSFVEQYF. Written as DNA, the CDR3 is TGTGCCAGCAGTTTTGTGGAGCAGTACTTC.

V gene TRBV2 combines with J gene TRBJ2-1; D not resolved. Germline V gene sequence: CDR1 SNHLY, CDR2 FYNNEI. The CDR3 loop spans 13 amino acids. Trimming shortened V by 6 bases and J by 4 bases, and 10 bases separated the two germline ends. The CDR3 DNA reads TGTGCCAGCAGCTACTTCTCTTACAATGAGCAGTTCTTC. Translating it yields CASSYFSYNEQFF.